Below are 2 T cell receptor beta chains sequenced from a single sample in a study of metastatic and nonmetastatic thyroid tumors. TCRdb ran MiXCR on the PCR reads. The repertoire holds 15,000 to 20,000 clones, with approximately 32% as singletons. Thyroid surgery was performed in patients who had received no treatment beforehand. Sequenced input: tumor tissue. All receptors come from a male donor with papillary thyroid cancer or a benign thyroid nodule (not recorded which). Some clones in this sample may be carry-over from other donors' samples.

By its share, this clone is medium-sized. The gene calls are TRBV6-2 or TRBV6-3 and TRBJ1-6, with D maybe TRBD1 (5 bases). This CDR3 is built from 16 residues. V was cut by 2 bases and J by 9 bases, with 17 bases left in between. Germline V gives CDR1 MNHEY, CDR2 SVGEGT. The CDR3 DNA reads as TGTGCCAGCAGTTACAGGCCCGAATCAAGGGGTTCACCCCTCCACTTT. As protein: CASSYRPESRGSPLHF.

This clone was counted a few times. The chain carries TRBV10-2 and TRBJ2-7; D remains ambiguous. This CDR3 comprises 14 residues. V lost 2 bases, J lost 3 bases, and 11 bases lay in between. Per germline, CDR1 WSHSY and CDR2 SAAADI. In DNA form, the CDR3 reads TGCGCCAGCAGTGAGACGGGTCGAGGCTACGAGCAGTACTTC. Protein sequence: CASSETGRGYEQYF.